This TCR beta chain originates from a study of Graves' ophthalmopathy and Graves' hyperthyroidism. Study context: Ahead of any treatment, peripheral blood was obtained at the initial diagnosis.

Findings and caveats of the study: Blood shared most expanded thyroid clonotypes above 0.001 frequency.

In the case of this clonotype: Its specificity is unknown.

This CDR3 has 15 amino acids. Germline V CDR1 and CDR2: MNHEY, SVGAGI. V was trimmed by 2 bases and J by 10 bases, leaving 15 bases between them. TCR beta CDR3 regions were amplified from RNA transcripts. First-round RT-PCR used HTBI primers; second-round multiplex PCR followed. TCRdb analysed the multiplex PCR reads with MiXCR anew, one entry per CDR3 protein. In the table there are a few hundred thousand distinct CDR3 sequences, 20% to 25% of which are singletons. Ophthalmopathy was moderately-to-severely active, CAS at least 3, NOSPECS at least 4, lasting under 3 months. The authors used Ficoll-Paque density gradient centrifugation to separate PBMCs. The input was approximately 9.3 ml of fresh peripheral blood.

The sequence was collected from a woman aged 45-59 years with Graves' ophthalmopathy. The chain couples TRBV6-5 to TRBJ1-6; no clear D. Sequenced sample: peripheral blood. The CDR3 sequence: CASSYVAGVRSPLHF. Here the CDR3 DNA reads TGTGCCAGCAGTTACGTTGCAGGTGTTAGGTCACCCCTCCACTTT.